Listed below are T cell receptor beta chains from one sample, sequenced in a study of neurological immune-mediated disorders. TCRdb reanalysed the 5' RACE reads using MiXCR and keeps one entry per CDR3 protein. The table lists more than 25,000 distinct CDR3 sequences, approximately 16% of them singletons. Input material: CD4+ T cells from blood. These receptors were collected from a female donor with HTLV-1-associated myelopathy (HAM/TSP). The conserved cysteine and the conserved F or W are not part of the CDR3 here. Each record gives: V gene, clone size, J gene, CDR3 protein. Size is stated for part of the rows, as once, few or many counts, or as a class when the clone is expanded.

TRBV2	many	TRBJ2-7	ASSDDRATNEQY
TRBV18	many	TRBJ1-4	ASSPTTGGEKLF
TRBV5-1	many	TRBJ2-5	ASSLAGPLGETQY
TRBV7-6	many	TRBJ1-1	ASSFDRGKWVNTEAF
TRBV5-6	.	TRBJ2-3	ASSGLLAGDKDTQY
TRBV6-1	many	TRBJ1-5	ASRGGGQPQH
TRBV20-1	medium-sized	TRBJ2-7	SALRSGREEQY
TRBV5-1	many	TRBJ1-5	ASSPELGQGQPQH
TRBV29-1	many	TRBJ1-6	SVGTQPNSPLH
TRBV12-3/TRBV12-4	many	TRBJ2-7	ASSRPGLAGIYEQY
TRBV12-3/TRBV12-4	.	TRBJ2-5	ASSLAPRQGTETQY
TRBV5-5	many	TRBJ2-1	ASLIRLGGHEQF
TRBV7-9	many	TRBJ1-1	ASTLVEGTEAF
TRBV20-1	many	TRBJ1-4	SRPGQGNEKLF
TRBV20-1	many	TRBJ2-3	SARHHPSSGGLTDTQY
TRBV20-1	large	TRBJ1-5	SARDPTGPQH
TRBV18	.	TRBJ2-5	DSSPQETQY
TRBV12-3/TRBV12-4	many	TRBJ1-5	ASSFGGAGQPQH
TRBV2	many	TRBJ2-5	ASSSSSRGETQY
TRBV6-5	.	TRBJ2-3	ASRSYSGSFTDTQY
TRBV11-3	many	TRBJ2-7	ASSLYGTGAPEQY
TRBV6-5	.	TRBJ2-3	ASSYSTSGGVDTQY
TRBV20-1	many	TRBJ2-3	SAHGLGWVGTDTQY
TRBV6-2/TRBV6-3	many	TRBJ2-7	ASNDRSSYEQY
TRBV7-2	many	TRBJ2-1	ASSLGGGNEQF
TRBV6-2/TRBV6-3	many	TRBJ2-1	ASNDPHGVYNEQF
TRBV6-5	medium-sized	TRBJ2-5	ASRPLAGETQY
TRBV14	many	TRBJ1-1	ASSQDSLTTEAF
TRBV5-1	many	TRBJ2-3	ASSSPGSLAPDPTDTQY
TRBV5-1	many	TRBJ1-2	ASSFIIGELYGYT
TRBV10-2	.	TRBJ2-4	ATGQESLLKNIQY